This T cell receptor (beta chain) appears in the sequencing data of a study of CD8+ T cells in alopecia areata listed by TCRdb under 2018. Background for the entire study: In both human patients and the C3H/HeJ mouse model, the study applied high-throughput TCRbeta sequencing to look at T cell clonal expansion in alopecia areata. RNA came from the PAXgene miRNA kit for fixed scalp, the miRNeasy kit for PBMCs, and the RNeasy kit for mouse skin. immunoSEQ multiplex PCR using 35 Vbeta forward primers and 13 Jbeta reverse primers was used to amplify TCRbeta CDR3 regions. Scalp clonality was compared among normal scalp (n=4), patchy alopecia areata scalp (n=8), and alopecia totalis/universalis scalp (n=8). Scalp tissue and sorted CD4+ and CD8+ peripheral blood T cells from patchy and totalis/universalis alopecia areata patients and from healthy controls were covered by human TCRbeta sequencing. Overall study outcomes, separate from this receptor: Unlike mouse skin, where gammadelta T cells dominate, normal human skin contains resident alphabeta T cells that get sequenced too, which complicates analysis of the scalp TCR repertoire. Compared with normal scalp, lesional scalp, particularly in alopecia totalis/universalis, had higher clonality and more expanded CD8+ clones, which suggests antigenic drive. Shared TCR sequences between patients were less evident than in mice, which may be partly attributable to HLA diversity in the patient population.

PBMCs were separated by density centrifugation and stained for CD3, CD4 and CD8, after which CD4+ and CD8+ T cells were sorted on a FACSAria. Scalp biopsies and blood samples were obtained from unaffected controls. The CDR3 runs 15 amino acids, cysteine and phenylalanine included. Only the CDR3 DNA stays, 45 bases, in frame from base 1. Deletion took 2 bases off V and 1 base off J, with a span of 11 bases between the germline ends. The germline V gene encodes CDR1 SGHVS and CDR2 FQNEAQ. In this sample, this clone turned up a few times. What this receptor recognizes is not known. No base-level quality is on record; no much larger clone is a single base apart. The library was prepared using the immunoSEQ multiplex PCR assay. RNA was extracted from all samples and reverse transcribed into cDNA, which served as template for TCR sequencing. SuperScript III was used for first-strand cDNA synthesis, primed with a 2:1 mix of oligo-dT and random hexamers. A synthetic immune receptor repertoire was used to measure amplification bias, and any remaining bias was corrected computationally. As for the original processing: Raw reads were preprocessed to remove errors, and CDR3 was defined according to IMGT conventions as the region from the conserved cysteine to phenylalanine. To get clonality, Shannon entropy was normalized by log2 of the number of productive unique TCRs and the result was subtracted from 1. CD4 or CD8 identity of scalp clones was inferred by cross-referencing scalp TCRbeta sequences with sorted blood CD4 and CD8 repertoires. TCRdb re-hosts the immuneACCESS table, in-frame sequences only. Its copies lack some clones; in the studies checked, an unresolved V gene accounts for under half of them, and the cause for the rest is not known. V, J and clone size derive from that table, while D and trimming were established from the DNA sequence. The sample table contains under 250,000 clones; only one count was recorded for about 61% of them. Roughly 5.3% of the sample belongs to the ten largest clones.

Input material: CD8+ T cells sorted from blood. The chain is assembled from TRBV7-8 and TRBJ1-1; no D segment can be confidently identified. The TCR sequence derives from a human donor in good health. The base sequence is TGTGCCAGCAGCTTAAGAACCTCGACGAACACTGAAGCTTTCTTT. Translated, it reads CASSLRTSTNTEAFF. Outside the CDR3, residues come from the reference TRBV7-8 and TRBJ1-1 proteins, so the full variable domain is: GAGVSQSPRYKVAKRGQDVALRCDPISGHVSLFWYQQALGQGPEFLTYFQNEAQLDKSGLPSDRFFAERPEGSVSTLKIQRTQQEDSAVYLCASSLRTSTNTEAFFGQGTRLTVV.